The entry below gives a single T cell receptor beta chain sequence along with its context. In TCRdb, the 5' RACE reads were re-called with MiXCR into one record per CDR3 protein. The sample records a few hundred thousand distinct CDR3 sequences, about 21% being singletons. The data were taken from a study of T-cell memory formation after mild COVID-19. The trim removed 0 bases at V and 6 bases at J, leaving 11 bases unmatched. Germline values: CDR1 SEHNR, CDR2 FQNEAQ (reference sequence). The CDR3 length is 19 residues. The sample consisted of PBMCs or a T cell subset sorted from them (not recorded which). V usage is TRBV7-9 and J usage is TRBJ2-2; TRBD2 matches at 12 bases. This sequence originates from an adult woman who had mild COVID-19 (a few samples of this study predate the infection). Cell type and time point are not known. The CDR3 nucleotides are TGTGCCAGCAGCTTAGCGCCGGTCAGGAGACTAGCGGGGGCCGGGGAGCTGTTTTTT. Translation gives CASSLAPVRRLAGAGELFF.